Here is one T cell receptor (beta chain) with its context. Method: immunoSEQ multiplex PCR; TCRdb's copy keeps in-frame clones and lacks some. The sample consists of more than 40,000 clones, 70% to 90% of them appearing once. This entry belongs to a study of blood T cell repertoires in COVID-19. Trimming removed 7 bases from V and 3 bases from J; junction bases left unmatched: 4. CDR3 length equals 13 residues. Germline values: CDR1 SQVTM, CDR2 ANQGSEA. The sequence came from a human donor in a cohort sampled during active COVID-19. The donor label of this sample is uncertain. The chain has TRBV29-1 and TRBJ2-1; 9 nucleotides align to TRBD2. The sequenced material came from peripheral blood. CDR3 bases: TGCAGCGGAAAGACTAGCGGCTACAATGAGCAGTTCTTC. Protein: CSGKTSGYNEQFF.